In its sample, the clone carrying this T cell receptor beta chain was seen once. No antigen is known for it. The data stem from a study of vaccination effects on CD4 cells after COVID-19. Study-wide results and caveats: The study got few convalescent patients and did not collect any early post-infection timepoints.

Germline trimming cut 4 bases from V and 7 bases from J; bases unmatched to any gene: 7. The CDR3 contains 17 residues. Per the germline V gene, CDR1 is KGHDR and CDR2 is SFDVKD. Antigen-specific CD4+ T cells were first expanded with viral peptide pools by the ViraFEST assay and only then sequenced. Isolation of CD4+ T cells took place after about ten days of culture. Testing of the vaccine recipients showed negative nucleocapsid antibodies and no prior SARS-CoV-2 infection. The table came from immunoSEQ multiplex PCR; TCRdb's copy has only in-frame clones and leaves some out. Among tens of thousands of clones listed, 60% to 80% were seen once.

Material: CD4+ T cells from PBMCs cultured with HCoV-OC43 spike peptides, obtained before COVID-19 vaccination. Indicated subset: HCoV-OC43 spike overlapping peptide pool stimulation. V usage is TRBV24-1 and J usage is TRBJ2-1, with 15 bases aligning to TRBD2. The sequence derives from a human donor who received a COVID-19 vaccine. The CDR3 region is CATSERTSGGAWNEQFF. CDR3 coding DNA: TGTGCCACCAGTGAAAGGACTAGCGGGGGGGCCTGGAATGAGCAGTTCTTC.